Listed below are T cell receptor beta chains from one sample, sequenced in a study of shared clonotypes between healthy human individuals. Measured with immunoSEQ multiplex PCR; TCRdb has only the in-frame clones, and not every one. The repertoire holds 950,000 to 1,200,000 clones, with 60% to 80% as singletons. Sequenced input: memory CD4+ T cells from PBMCs. The receptors shown here come from a man aged 18 to 29 in good health. Some clones in this sample may be carry-over from other donors' samples. Each CDR3 is given with its conserved first and last residue. D genes are given only for firm matches. Size is stated for part of the rows, as once, few or many counts, or as a class when the clone is expanded.

D gene	clone size	V gene	J gene	CDR3 protein	CDR3 DNA
NA	NA	TRBV19	TRBJ1-5	CASRPGMGTQHF	TGTGCCAGCCGCCCGGGGATGGGGACCCAGCATTTT
TRBD1	once	TRBV5-1	TRBJ1-2	CASSLGQGLNYGYTF	TGCGCCAGCAGCTTGGGACAGGGGTTAAACTATGGCTACACCTTC
TRBD2	NA	TRBV6-1	TRBJ2-5	CASSAGGQETQYF	TGTGCCAGCAGTGCGGGGGGCCAAGAGACCCAGTACTTC
TRBD2	NA	TRBV5-8	TRBJ2-1	CASSLGPLAGGLYNEQFF	TGTGCCAGCAGCTTGGGACCGCTAGCGGGAGGTCTCTACAATGAGCAGTTCTTC
NA	NA	TRBV28	TRBJ1-2	CASSFQGWGGYTF	TGTGCCAGCAGTTTTCAGGGGTGGGGTGGCTACACCTTC
TRBD2	NA	TRBV7-3	TRBJ2-5	CASSLEGSGTGQETQYF	TGTGCCAGCAGCTTAGAGGGCAGCGGGACCGGACAAGAGACCCAGTACTTC
NA	many	TRBV6-5	TRBJ1-1	CASSYSGFLTEAFF	TGTGCCAGCAGTTACTCAGGGTTCCTCACTGAAGCTTTCTTT
NA	NA	TRBV5-8	TRBJ2-6	CASSFVGPGANVLTF	TGTGCCAGCAGCTTTGTAGGGCCTGGGGCCAACGTCCTGACTTTC
NA	NA	TRBV30	TRBJ1-2	CAWSLQGNYGYTF	TGTGCCTGGAGTCTCCAGGGGAACTATGGCTACACCTTC
NA	NA	TRBV15	TRBJ1-4	CATSSLWGPDGKLFF	TGTGCCACCAGCAGCCTCTGGGGGCCGGACGGAAAACTGTTTTTT
TRBD1	NA	TRBV15	TRBJ1-1	CATSSGQGGNTEAFF	TGTGCCACCAGCAGCGGACAGGGGGGGAACACTGAAGCTTTCTTT
TRBD1	NA	TRBV19	TRBJ1-4	CASSIWGQGNEKLFF	TGTGCCAGTAGTATATGGGGACAGGGGAATGAAAAACTGTTTTTT
NA	NA	TRBV21-1	TRBJ1-1	CASSPRPLRMNTEAFF	TGTGCCAGCAGCCCCCGCCCCCTCCGGATGAACACTGAAGCTTTCTTT
TRBD1	NA	TRBV11-1	TRBJ2-5	CASSPRAGTGTKETQYF	TGTGCCAGCAGCCCCCGCGCCGGGACAGGGACAAAGGAGACCCAGTACTTC
NA	NA	TRBV4-1	TRBJ2-3	CASSLGVSVTDTQYF	TGCGCCAGCAGCCTAGGGGTTAGCGTAACAGATACGCAGTATTTT
NA	NA	TRBV5-1	TRBJ2-3	CASSLAPPDTQYF	TGCGCCAGCAGCTTGGCCCCACCAGATACGCAGTATTTT
TRBD1	NA	TRBV7-9	TRBJ2-3	CASGYRGLTDTQYF	TGTGCCAGCGGATACAGGGGGCTTACAGATACGCAGTATTTT
NA	few	TRBV30	TRBJ1-1	CASRSGTEAFF	TGTGCCTCTCGGTCTGGCACTGAAGCTTTCTTT
TRBD2	NA	TRBV27	TRBJ2-7	CASTGTSGRAWEQYF	TGTGCCAGCACCGGGACTAGCGGGAGGGCCTGGGAGCAGTACTTC
NA	NA	TRBV20-1	TRBJ2-3	CSARVSRGQYF	TGCAGTGCTAGAGTTTCCCGCGGGCAGTATTTT
TRBD2	NA	TRBV5-1	TRBJ2-4	CASSGGLAAKNIQYF	TGCGCCAGCAGCGGGGGACTAGCGGCCAAAAACATTCAGTACTTC
TRBD1	NA	TRBV5-4	TRBJ2-1	CASSWDRGRGSYNEQFF	TGTGCCAGCAGCTGGGACAGGGGGCGGGGGTCCTACAATGAGCAGTTCTTC
NA	NA	TRBV9	TRBJ1-5	CASSEGVSGQPQHF	TGTGCCAGCAGCGAGGGGGTGAGTGGACAGCCCCAGCATTTT
NA	NA	TRBV13	TRBJ1-1	CASSQEAGPDRRNTEAFF	TGTGCCAGCAGCCAGGAGGCGGGCCCCGATCGTAGGAACACTGAAGCTTTCTTT
NA	NA	TRBV6-5	TRBJ2-7	CASSSRYEQYF	TGTGCCAGCAGTTCTCGCTACGAGCAGTACTTC
TRBD2	NA	TRBV4-3	TRBJ2-1	CASSSGLAGYNEQFF	TGCGCCAGCAGCTCCGGACTAGCGGGATACAATGAGCAGTTCTTC
NA	NA	TRBV7-9	TRBJ2-3	CASSLRQTTDTQYF	TGTGCCAGCAGCTTAAGGCAGACCACAGATACGCAGTATTTT
TRBD1	NA	TRBV7-2	TRBJ2-7	CASSQPQTGAYEQYF	TGTGCCAGCAGCCAGCCCCAAACAGGGGCCTACGAGCAGTACTTC
NA	NA	TRBV28	TRBJ2-1	CASSSADPLEYNEQFF	TGTGCCAGCAGTTCCGCGGACCCGTTGGAATACAATGAGCAGTTCTTC
NA	NA	TRBV4-1	TRBJ1-4	CASSQDQWQNNEKLFF	TGCGCCAGCAGCCAAGATCAGTGGCAGAATAATGAAAAACTGTTTTTT
TRBD2	NA	TRBV7-3	TRBJ2-7	CASSSGLAGGHEQYF	TGTGCCAGCAGCTCGGGACTAGCGGGAGGCCACGAGCAGTACTTC
NA	NA	TRBV28	TRBJ1-1	CASSSPSGGGYTEAFF	TGTGCCAGCAGTTCCCCATCGGGGGGCGGCTACACTGAAGCTTTCTTT
NA	NA	TRBV11-2	TRBJ2-7	CASSLVLGVGEQYF	TGTGCCAGCAGCTTAGTGTTGGGAGTGGGCGAGCAGTACTTC
TRBD2	once	TRBV7-9	TRBJ2-2	CASSPRVAGVNTGELFF	TGTGCCAGCAGCCCCCGGGTAGCGGGGGTGAACACCGGGGAGCTGTTTTTT
TRBD2	NA	TRBV30	TRBJ2-1	CAWGTSGRWNEQFF	TGTGCCTGGGGGACTAGCGGGAGGTGGAATGAGCAGTTCTTC
NA	NA	TRBV2	TRBJ1-5	CASSGVTGHPQHF	TGTGCCAGCAGTGGAGTGACAGGTCACCCCCAGCATTTT